One and the same sample provided the 18 T cell receptor beta chains below, sequenced in a study of blood T cell repertoires in COVID-19. Method: immunoSEQ multiplex PCR; TCRdb's copy keeps in-frame clones and lacks some. This sample carries roughly 230,000 clones, 80% to 85% of them seen once, and the ten largest clones take around 3.6%. Material: PBMCs or T cells enriched from blood (not recorded which). These receptors were taken from a man in his fifties or sixties who had recovered from COVID-19.

DNA of the CDR3: TGTGCCAGCAGCGCCGGACTAGCGGGGGGATTAGAGACCCAGTACTTC. Amino acids: CASSAGLAGGLETQYF. The genes are TRBV9 and TRBJ2-5; 14 positions match TRBD2. Germline-derived CDR1 and CDR2 are SGDLS and YYNGEE. This CDR3 has 16 residues. J gave up 4 bases and V 3 bases, and 5 bases lay outside the gene matches. The whole variable domain, filled in from reference TRBV9 and TRBJ2-5, reads DSGVTQTPKHLITATGQRVTLRCSPRSGDLSVYWYQQSLDQGLQFLIQYYNGEERAKGNILERFSAQQFPDLHSELNLSSLELGDSALYFCASSAGLAGGLETQYFGPGTRLLVL.

This chain joins TRBV19 and TRBJ1-4, with 7 nucleotides matching TRBD1. CDR1 and CDR2 from the germline V gene are LNHDA and SQIVND (reference sequence). This CDR3 is 13 amino acids long. V shed 5 bases and J 8 bases; nucleotides not matched to a gene: 5. In DNA, the CDR3 is TGTGCCAGTAGTGACAGGGCGGAGGAAAAACTGTTTTTT. This encodes CASSDRAEEKLFF.

Turning to this clone: This sample includes further DNA sequences coding for the same CDR3. V usage is TRBV29-1 and J usage is TRBJ2-3; D call uncertain. This CDR3 comprises 10 residues. V was clipped by 4 bases and J by 6 bases, with 5 bases between them. Germline lookup yields CDR1 SQVTM and CDR2 ANQGSEA. CDR3 sequence: CSVGEDTQYF. The CDR3 nucleotides read TGCAGCGTTGGCGAGGATACGCAGTATTTT.

The V and J genes are TRBV29-1 and TRBJ1-2; a weak D match, TRBD1 (5 bases). The V and J ends lost 7 bases and 2 bases respectively, with 11 bases between them. Germline-derived CDR1 and CDR2 are SQVTM and ANQGSEA. The CDR3 loop spans 12 amino acids. CDR3 DNA sequence: TGCAGCGGGGCCCCAGGGAACTATGGCTACACCTTC. Translation: CSGAPGNYGYTF.

This clone was observed a single time. The chain links TRBV6-6 to TRBJ1-4, with TRBD1 identical over 9 bases. The trim removed 5 bases at V and 3 bases at J, leaving 7 bases unmatched. The CDR3 consists of 16 residues. Germline V CDR1 and CDR2: MNHNY, SVGAGI (reference sequence). The CDR3 sequence is CASSRGQGLANEKLFF. CDR3 bases: TGTGCCAGCAGTCGGGGACAGGGATTGGCTAATGAAAAACTGTTTTTT.

The chain links TRBV27 to TRBJ1-4; perhaps TRBD1 as D (5 bases). Germline CDR1 reads MNHEY; CDR2 reads SMNVEV (reference sequence). The V end lost 2 bases, the J end lost 7 bases, and 17 bases lay between the germline ends. The CDR3 loop spans 16 amino acids. This CDR3 is CASSLIYSRVREKLFF. The CDR3, as DNA: TGTGCCAGCAGTTTAATATACTCCAGGGTCCGTGAAAAACTGTTTTTT.

The chain is built from TRBV27 and TRBJ1-5; D unresolved. Germline values: CDR1 MNHEY, CDR2 SMNVEV (reference sequence). The CDR3 extends over 15 amino acids. The V gene lost 5 bases and the J gene lost 4 bases, with 15 bases spanning the gap. CDR3 in amino acids: CASSRQTGFNQPQHF. CDR3 DNA: TGTGCCAGCAGTCGGCAAACGGGATTTAATCAGCCCCAGCATTTT.

This sequence joins TRBV3-1 (or the pseudogene TRBV3-2) and TRBJ2-6, with 7 bases lining up with TRBD1. CDR3 size: 13 residues. V trimming: 2 bases; J trimming: 9 bases; junction bases outside the gene matches: 1. In germline, CDR1 is LGHDT, CDR2 YNNKEL (reference sequence). For the CDR3, the DNA is TGTGCCAGCAGCCAATGGGACAGCAACGTCCTGACTTTC. This codes for CASSQWDSNVLTF.

The CDR3 sequence is CASTQGFYEQYF. The CDR3 DNA sequence: TGTGCCAGCACACAGGGTTTTTACGAGCAGTACTTC. The chain recombines TRBV6-5 with TRBJ2-7, with a tentative D call TRBD1 (6 bases). Germline CDR1 is MNHEY and CDR2 is SVGAGI. The CDR3 contains 12 residues. V dropped 7 bases and J dropped 4 bases, with 11 bases sitting between them.

The chain carries TRBV5-1 and TRBJ2-7, with D possibly being TRBD1 (5 bases). The V end was cut by 6 bases, the J end by 4 bases, with 14 bases between. The CDR3 is 13 amino acids. Germline assignment: CDR1 SGHRS and CDR2 YFSETQ. In nucleotides, the CDR3 is TGCGCCAGCACGATGGCAGGGTCGTACGAGCAGTACTTC. Its protein is CASTMAGSYEQYF.

The chain uses TRBV2 and TRBJ2-2; D ambiguous. The CDR3 extends over 12 amino acids. Germline values: CDR1 SNHLY, CDR2 FYNNEI. V lost 8 bases to trimming and J lost 4 bases, with 8 bases between them. In DNA, the CDR3 is TGTGCCAGCTCGTACAGCACCGGGGAGCTGTTTTTT. This gives the protein CASSYSTGELFF.

This rearrangement joins TRBV5-4 to TRBJ1-2; D may be TRBD1 (6 bases). The V end was cut by 3 bases, the J end by 7 bases, with 16 bases between. The CDR3 has 14 amino acids. Per the germline V gene, CDR1 is SGHNT and CDR2 is YYREEE (reference sequence). In DNA form, the CDR3 reads TGTGCCAGCAGCTCGTCCTCAGGGGCTGGTGGCTACACCTTC. It translates to CASSSSSGAGGYTF.

The chain joins TRBV7-9 to TRBJ2-7; TRBD2 matches 7 bases. The CDR3 spans 14 residues. V was pared by 1 base and J by 7 bases, with 7 bases of the junction left unmatched. Germline CDR1 reads SEHNR; CDR2 reads FQNEAQ (reference sequence). The CDR3 DNA sequence: TGTGCCAGCAGCTTAGGAAGACTAGCAGGGGAGCAGTACTTC. It encodes CASSLGRLAGEQYF.

The rearrangement uses TRBV28 and TRBJ1-4; D ambiguous. Trimming took 5 bases from V and 2 from J, leaving 12 bases between them. The CDR3 is 15 amino acids. CDR1 is MDHEN, CDR2 SYDVKM, per germline. DNA of the CDR3: TGTGCCAGCAGTCTAATCGAACAGACTAATGAAAAACTGTTTTTT. Encoded protein: CASSLIEQTNEKLFF.

V usage is TRBV2 and J usage is TRBJ2-7, with 8 bases lining up with TRBD1. CDR1 and CDR2 (germline): SNHLY, FYNNEI. This CDR3 comprises 15 residues. Germline trimming cut 2 bases from V and 7 bases from J; bases unmatched to any gene: 10. CDR3 sequence reads: CASSESTGDFGEQYF. The DNA of the CDR3 is TGTGCCAGCAGTGAATCGACAGGGGACTTTGGGGAGCAGTACTTC. Variable domain in full (rest from reference TRBV2 and TRBJ2-7): EPEVTQTPSHQVTQMGQEVILRCVPISNHLYFYWYRQILGQKVEFLVSFYNNEISEKSEIFDDQFSVERPDGSNFTLKIRSTKLEDSAMYFCASSESTGDFGEQYFGPGTRLTVT.

The chain employs TRBV5-1 and TRBJ1-5; 9 bases fit TRBD1. Germline V gene sequence: CDR1 SGHRS, CDR2 YFSETQ. The trim removed 4 bases at V and 7 bases at J, leaving 9 bases unmatched. The CDR3 length is 15 residues. The CDR3 loop is CASSTGTGLGQPQHF. The CDR3 coding sequence is TGCGCCAGCAGCACAGGGACAGGGCTAGGGCAGCCCCAGCATTTT. The full variable domain, its missing parts supplied by reference TRBV5-1 and TRBJ1-5, is KAGVTQTPRYLIKTRGQQVTLSCSPISGHRSVSWYQQTPGQGLQFLFEYFSETQRNKGNFPGRFSGRQFSNSRSEMNVSTLELGDSALYLCASSTGTGLGQPQHFGDGTRLSIL.

The chain employs TRBV7-9 and TRBJ1-4; possibly TRBD1 for D (5 bases). Per germline, CDR1 SEHNR and CDR2 FQNEAQ (reference sequence). The length of the CDR3 is 13 residues. V was cut by 5 bases and J by 5 bases, with 9 bases left in between. This chain's CDR3 is CASSRKGNEKLFF. CDR3 DNA: TGTGCCAGCAGCAGAAAGGGGAATGAAAAACTGTTTTTT.

The V and J genes are TRBV18 and TRBJ1-4; 7 bases are shared with TRBD1. This CDR3 is 14 amino acids long. The V segment lost 5 bases and the J segment 6 bases; nucleotides outside the gene matches: 6. CDR1 and CDR2 (germline): KGHSH, LQKENI. CDR3 nucleotides: TGTGCCAGCTCAGTCAGGGGGAGCGATGAAAAACTGTTTTTT. Its protein is CASSVRGSDEKLFF.